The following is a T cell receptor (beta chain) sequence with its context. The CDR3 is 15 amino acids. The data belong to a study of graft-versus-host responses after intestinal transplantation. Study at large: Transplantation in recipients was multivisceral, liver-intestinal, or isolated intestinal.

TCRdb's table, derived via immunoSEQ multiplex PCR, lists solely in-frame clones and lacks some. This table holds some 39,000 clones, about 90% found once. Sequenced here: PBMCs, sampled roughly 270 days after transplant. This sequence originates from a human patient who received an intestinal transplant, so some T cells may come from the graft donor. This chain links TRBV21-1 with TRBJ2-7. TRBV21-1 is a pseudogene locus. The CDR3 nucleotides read TGTGCCAGCAGCAAAGCGCCGGGCCCGTCCTACGAGCAGTACTTC. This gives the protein CASSKAPGPSYEQYF.